The 2 T cell receptor beta chains in this list originate from one sample, sequenced in a study of response to subunit inactivated influenza vaccine. Using its own MiXCR run on the RT-PCR reads, TCRdb lists one record per CDR3 protein. The sample yields around 750,000 distinct CDR3 sequences, approximately 22% seen once. Sequenced here: PBMCs from blood, sampled roughly 5 days after vaccination. Every receptor here comes from a man aged 50 to 60 who received an inactivated influenza vaccine.

This clonotype was observed a handful of times. The chain links TRBV7-6 to TRBJ2-2, with 7 bases that match TRBD2. The CDR3 loop spans 16 amino acids. Germline CDR1 reads SGHVS; CDR2 reads FNYEAQ. With 4 bases clipped from V and 6 bases from J, the junction kept 11 bases outside the gene matches. The CDR3 sequence is CASSSPAGGRPGELFF. CDR3 DNA sequence: TGTGCCAGCAGCTCCCCGGCGGGCGGGAGACCCGGGGAGCTGTTTTTT.

This chain joins TRBV19 and TRBJ1-5; 8 nucleotides match TRBD1. The V and J ends lost 3 bases and 6 bases, in that order; junction bases with no gene match: 7. Germline values: CDR1 LNHDA, CDR2 SQIVND (reference sequence). This CDR3 comprises 15 residues. CDR3 in DNA: TGTGCCAGTAGTATCAGCGGACAGGGTTTTCAGCCCCAGCATTTT. Amino acid sequence: CASSISGQGFQPQHF.